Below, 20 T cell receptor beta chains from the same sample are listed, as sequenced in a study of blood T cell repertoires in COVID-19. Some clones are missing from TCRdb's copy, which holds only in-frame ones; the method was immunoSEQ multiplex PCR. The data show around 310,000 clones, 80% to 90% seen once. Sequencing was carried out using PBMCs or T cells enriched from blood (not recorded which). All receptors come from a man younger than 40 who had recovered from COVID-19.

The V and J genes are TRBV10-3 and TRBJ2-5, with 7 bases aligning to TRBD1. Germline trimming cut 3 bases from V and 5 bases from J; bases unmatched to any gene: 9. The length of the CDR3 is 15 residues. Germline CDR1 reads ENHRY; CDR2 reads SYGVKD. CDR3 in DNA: TGTGCCATCAGTGATATTGGGCAGGGGGTTGAGACCCAGTACTTC. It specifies CAISDIGQGVETQYF.

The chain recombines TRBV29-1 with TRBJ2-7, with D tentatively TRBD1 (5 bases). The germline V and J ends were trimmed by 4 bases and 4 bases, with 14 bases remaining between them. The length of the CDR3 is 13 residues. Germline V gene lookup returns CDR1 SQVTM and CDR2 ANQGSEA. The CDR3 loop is CSVVGQKGYEQYF. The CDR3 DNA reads TGCAGCGTTGTGGGGCAGAAGGGGTACGAGCAGTACTTC.

The CDR3 DNA reads as TGTGCCAGCAGTTCGCAGGGGTTTGGCTACACCTTC. This sequence encodes CASSSQGFGYTF. The V call is TRBV12-3 or TRBV12-4, the J call TRBJ1-2; D might be TRBD1 (6 bases). The CDR3 has 12 residues. Trimming cost V 4 bases and J 7 bases, with 10 bases left between them.

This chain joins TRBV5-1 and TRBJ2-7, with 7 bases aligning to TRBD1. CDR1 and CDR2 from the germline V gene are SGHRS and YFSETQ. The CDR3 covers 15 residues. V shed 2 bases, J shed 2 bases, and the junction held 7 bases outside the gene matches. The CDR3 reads CASSFEDRVTYEQYF. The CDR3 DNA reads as TGCGCCAGCAGCTTCGAAGACAGGGTTACCTACGAGCAGTACTTC.

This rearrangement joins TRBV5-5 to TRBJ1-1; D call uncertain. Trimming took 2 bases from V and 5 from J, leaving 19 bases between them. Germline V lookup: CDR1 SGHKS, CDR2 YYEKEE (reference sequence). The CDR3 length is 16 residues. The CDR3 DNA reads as TGTGCCAGCAGCTTTGGAGGTACGGGAGGAAAAACTGAAGCTTTCTTT. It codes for CASSFGGTGGKTEAFF.

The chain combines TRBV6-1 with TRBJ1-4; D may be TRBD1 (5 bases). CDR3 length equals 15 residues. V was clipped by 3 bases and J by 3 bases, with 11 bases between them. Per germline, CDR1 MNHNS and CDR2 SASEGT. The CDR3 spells CASSEGGRANEKLFF. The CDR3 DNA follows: TGTGCCAGCAGTGAGGGGGGACGGGCTAATGAAAAACTGTTTTTT.

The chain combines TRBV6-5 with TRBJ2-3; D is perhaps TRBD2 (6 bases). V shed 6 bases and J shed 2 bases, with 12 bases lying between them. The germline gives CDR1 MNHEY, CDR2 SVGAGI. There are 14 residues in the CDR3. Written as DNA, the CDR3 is TGTGCCAGCAGCCAGGCGGGGAACACAGATACGCAGTATTTT. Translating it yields CASSQAGNTDTQYF.

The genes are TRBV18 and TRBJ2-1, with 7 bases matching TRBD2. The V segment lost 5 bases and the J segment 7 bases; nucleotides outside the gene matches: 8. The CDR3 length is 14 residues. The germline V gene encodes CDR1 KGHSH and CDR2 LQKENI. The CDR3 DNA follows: TGTGCCAGCTCAAGCGGGGTCCTTAGGAATGAGCAGTTCTTC. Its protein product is CASSSGVLRNEQFF.

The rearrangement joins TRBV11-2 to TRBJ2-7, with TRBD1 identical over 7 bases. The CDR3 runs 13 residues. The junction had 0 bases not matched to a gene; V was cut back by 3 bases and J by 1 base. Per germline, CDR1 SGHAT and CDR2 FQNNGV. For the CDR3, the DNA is TGTGCCAGCAGCTTGGACAGGTCCTACGAGCAGTACTTC. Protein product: CASSLDRSYEQYF.

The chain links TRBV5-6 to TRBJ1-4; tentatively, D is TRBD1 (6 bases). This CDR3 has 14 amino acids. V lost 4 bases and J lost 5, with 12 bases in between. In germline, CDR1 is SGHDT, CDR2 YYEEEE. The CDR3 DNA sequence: TGTGCCAGCAGCCTCGGGACACCGAATGAAAAACTGTTTTTT. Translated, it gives CASSLGTPNEKLFF.

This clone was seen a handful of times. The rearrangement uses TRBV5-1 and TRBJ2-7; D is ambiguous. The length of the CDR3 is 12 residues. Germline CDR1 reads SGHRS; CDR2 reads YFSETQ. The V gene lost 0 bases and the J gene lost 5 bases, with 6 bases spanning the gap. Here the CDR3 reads CASSLAEDEQYF. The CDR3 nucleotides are TGCGCCAGCAGCTTGGCCGAGGACGAGCAGTACTTC.

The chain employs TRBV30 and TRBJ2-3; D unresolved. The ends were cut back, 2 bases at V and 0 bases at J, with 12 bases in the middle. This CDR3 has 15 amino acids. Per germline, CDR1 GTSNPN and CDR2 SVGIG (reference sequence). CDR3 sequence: CAWSPITKSTDTQYF. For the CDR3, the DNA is TGTGCCTGGAGTCCCATCACAAAAAGCACAGATACGCAGTATTTT.

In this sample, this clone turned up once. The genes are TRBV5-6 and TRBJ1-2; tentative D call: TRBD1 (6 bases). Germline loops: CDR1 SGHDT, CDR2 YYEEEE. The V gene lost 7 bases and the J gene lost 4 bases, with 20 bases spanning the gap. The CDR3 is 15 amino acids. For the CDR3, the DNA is TGTGCCAGCTTGGGGAACGGAGAAGGGGGCTATGGCTACACCTTC. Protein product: CASLGNGEGGYGYTF.

The CDR3, as DNA: TGTGCCAGCAGCTTAGGGGAGAGCGCTGAAGCTTTCTTT. This gives the protein CASSLGESAEAFF. The gene calls are TRBV11-2 and TRBJ1-1, with no clear D. The CDR3 length is 13 residues. Trimming took off 1 base at V and 6 bases at J, with 9 bases between the two ends. CDR1 is SGHAT, CDR2 FQNNGV, per germline.

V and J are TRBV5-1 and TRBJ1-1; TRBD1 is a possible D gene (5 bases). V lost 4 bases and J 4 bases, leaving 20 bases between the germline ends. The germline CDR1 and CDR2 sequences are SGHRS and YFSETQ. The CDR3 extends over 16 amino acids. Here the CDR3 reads CASSPGTFSKGTEAFF. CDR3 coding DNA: TGCGCCAGCAGCCCCGGGACTTTCAGCAAAGGCACTGAAGCTTTCTTT.

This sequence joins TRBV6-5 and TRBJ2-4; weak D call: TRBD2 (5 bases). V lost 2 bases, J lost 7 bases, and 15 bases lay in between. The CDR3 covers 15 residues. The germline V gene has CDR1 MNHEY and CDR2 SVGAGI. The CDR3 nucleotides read TGTGCCAGCAGTTACGCGGGTCAGTTTCCGAACATTCAGTACTTC. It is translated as CASSYAGQFPNIQYF.

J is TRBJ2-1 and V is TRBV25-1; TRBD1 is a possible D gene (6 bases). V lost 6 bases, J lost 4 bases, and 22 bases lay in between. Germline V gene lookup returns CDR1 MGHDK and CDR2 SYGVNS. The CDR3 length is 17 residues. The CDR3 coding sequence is TGTGCCAGCAGCCCCCTGTCCAGGGGCCCACCATACAATGAGCAGTTCTTC. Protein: CASSPLSRGPPYNEQFF.

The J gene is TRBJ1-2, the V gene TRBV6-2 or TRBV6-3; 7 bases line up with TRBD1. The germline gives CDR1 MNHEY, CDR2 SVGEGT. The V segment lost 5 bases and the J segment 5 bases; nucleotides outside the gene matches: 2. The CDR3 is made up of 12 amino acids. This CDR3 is CASSGTDYGYTF. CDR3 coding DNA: TGTGCCAGCAGTGGGACAGATTATGGCTACACCTTC.

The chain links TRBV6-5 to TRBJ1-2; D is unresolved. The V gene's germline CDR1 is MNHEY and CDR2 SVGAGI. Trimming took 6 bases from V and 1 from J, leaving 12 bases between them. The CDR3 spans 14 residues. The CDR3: CASSHQRVNYGYTF. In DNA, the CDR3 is TGTGCCAGCAGCCACCAGAGGGTTAACTATGGCTACACCTTC.

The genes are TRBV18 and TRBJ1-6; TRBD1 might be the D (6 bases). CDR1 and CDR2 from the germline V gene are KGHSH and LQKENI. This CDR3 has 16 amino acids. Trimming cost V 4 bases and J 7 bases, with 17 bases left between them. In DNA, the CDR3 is TGTGCCAGCTCACAACGGACAGCGACTTCGAATTCACCCCTCCACTTT. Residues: CASSQRTATSNSPLHF.